This T cell receptor beta chain appears in the sequencing data of a study of Graves' ophthalmopathy and Graves' hyperthyroidism. The study, taken as a whole, reports: Ophthalmopathy progression cases were predicted by the model with about 70% sensitivity and 72.22% specificity.

Other autoimmune diseases, uncontrolled infections, pregnancy or lactation led to the exclusion of patients. The PBMCs used were ones drawn from 10 ml of fresh peripheral blood. Researchers took RNA transcripts and amplified TCR beta CDR3 regions from them. The library came from an HTBI-primed first-round RT-PCR and a second-round multiplex PCR. TCRdb independently ran MiXCR on the multiplex PCR reads; one entry per CDR3 protein. The sample records around 40,000 distinct CDR3 sequences, around 50% being singletons. Worth noting for this clonotype: What it recognizes is unknown.

This TCR came from an adult man with Graves' ophthalmopathy. Sample: peripheral blood.

This CDR3 is CASSRPAGSNYGYTF. The CDR3 nucleotides are TGTGCCAGCAGTCGCCCGGCAGGGAGCAACTATGGCTACACCTTC. The V gene is TRBV7-9, the J gene TRBJ1-2; D may be TRBD1 (5 bases). Looked up from germline, CDR1 is SEHNR and CDR2 is FQNEAQ (reference sequence). The CDR3 is 15 amino acids. V was clipped by 6 bases and J by 2 bases, with 16 bases between them.